The 20 T cell receptor beta chains presented below share a single source sample, sequenced in a study of blood T cell repertoires in COVID-19. TCRdb's copy holds only in-frame clones and misses some; the assay was immunoSEQ multiplex PCR. The table has about 75,000 clones, about 90% seen once. Sequencing used peripheral blood. These receptors all come from a human donor in a cohort sampled during active COVID-19.

The chain employs TRBV4-1 and TRBJ2-1; D might be TRBD2 (5 bases). The CDR3 spans 15 residues. Germline assignment: CDR1 MGHRA and CDR2 YSYEKL. V was cut by 2 bases and J by 0 bases, with 8 bases left in between. CDR3 DNA sequence: TGCGCCAGCAGCCAAAGAGCGGACTCCTACAATGAGCAGTTCTTC. Its translation: CASSQRADSYNEQFF.

The CDR3: CASSKHWDRGYEQYF. The CDR3 bases are TGTGCCAGCAGCAAACACTGGGACAGGGGCTACGAGCAGTACTTC. The V call is TRBV21-1, the J call TRBJ2-7; the table's D call, TRBD1, has no DNA check behind it. TRBV21-1 is a documented pseudogene. This CDR3 region has 15 residues.

In its sample, this clone was seen once. CDR3 coding DNA: TGTGCCAGCAGCGTAGTACAGGGGGGCACTGAAGCTTTCTTT. It yields the protein CASSVVQGGTEAFF. J is TRBJ1-1 and V is TRBV9, with TRBD1 identical over 8 bases. The ends lost 0 bases at V and 4 bases at J; junction bases unmatched: 2. Germline assignment: CDR1 SGDLS and CDR2 YYNGEE. The CDR3 spans 14 residues.

This clone was seen just once. The chain couples TRBV7-6 to TRBJ2-7; a weak D match, TRBD1 (5 bases). The CDR3 has 16 residues. The V end was cut by 0 bases, the J end by 0 bases, with 12 bases between. Germline V lookup: CDR1 SGHVS, CDR2 FNYEAQ. This CDR3 is CASSLADSRSSYEQYF. Written as DNA, the CDR3 is TGTGCCAGCAGCTTAGCCGACAGTCGCAGCTCCTACGAGCAGTACTTC.

The CDR3 spells CSVGDSYNEQFF. In DNA form, the CDR3 reads TGCAGCGTTGGAGACAGTTACAATGAGCAGTTCTTC. V is TRBV29-1 and J is TRBJ2-1; D is possibly TRBD1 (5 bases). Germline V gene sequence: CDR1 SQVTM, CDR2 ANQGSEA. This CDR3 comprises 12 residues. The V end was cut by 4 bases, the J end by 4 bases, with 8 bases between.

The DNA of the CDR3 is TGTGCCAGCAGTTACTGGACTAGCGGGAGTGATGAGCAGTTCTTC. Encoded protein: CASSYWTSGSDEQFF. V and J are TRBV6-2 or TRBV6-3 and TRBJ2-1, with TRBD2 matching 13 bases. CDR3 length: 15 residues. Per the germline V gene, CDR1 is MNHEY and CDR2 is SVGEGT. V shed 1 base and J 8 bases; nucleotides not matched to a gene: 2.

This chain joins TRBV7-6 and TRBJ2-7; possibly TRBD1 for D (5 bases). Deletions cut 4 bases from V and 5 bases from J, with 18 bases between. CDR1 is SGHVS and CDR2 is FNYEAQ in the germline V gene. The CDR3 is 15 amino acids. The CDR3 is CASSSLPAGLNEQYF. In nucleotides, the CDR3 is TGTGCCAGCAGCTCCCTCCCGGCAGGGCTAAACGAGCAGTACTTC.

This clone has just a few counts. The V call is TRBV3-1 (or the pseudogene TRBV3-2), the J call TRBJ2-7; D is uncertain. The CDR3 consists of 13 residues. V lost 4 bases and J 3 bases, leaving 10 bases between the germline ends. Per the germline V gene, CDR1 is LGHDT and CDR2 is YNNKEL (reference sequence). The CDR3 region is CASSPGLNYEQYF. CDR3 nucleotides: TGTGCCAGCAGCCCTGGGCTTAACTACGAGCAGTACTTC.

By share, this clone ranks as medium-sized. The chain has TRBV28 and TRBJ2-7; 7 bases fit TRBD2. The CDR3 runs to 15 residues. The V gene's germline CDR1 is MDHEN and CDR2 SYDVKM. The ends lost 6 bases at V and 4 bases at J; junction bases unmatched: 12. CDR3 in amino acids: CASSLLGGSLYEQYF. Written as DNA, the CDR3 is TGTGCCAGCAGCCTACTAGGCGGGAGCCTGTACGAGCAGTACTTC. The full variable domain, with the rest looked up from reference TRBV28 and TRBJ2-7, is DVKVTQSSRYLVKRTGEKVFLECVQDMDHENMFWYRQDPGLGLRLIYFSYDVKMKEKGDIPEGYSVSREKKERFSLILESASTNQTSMYLCASSLLGGSLYEQYFGPGTRLTVT.

On this clone itself: Germline is not matched at one junction end, which may reflect a read error. The chain employs TRBV28 and TRBJ2-5, with TRBD2 identical over 11 bases. The CDR3 contains 15 residues. Germline V gene sequence: CDR1 MDHEN, CDR2 SYDVKM. CDR3 in amino acids: CASRFLAGGMETQYF. In DNA form, the CDR3 reads TGTGCCAGCCGTTTTTTAGCGGGAGGGATGGAGACCCAGTACTTC.

The rearrangement uses TRBV4-3 and TRBJ1-4, with TRBD1 matching 8 bases. Trimming cost V 2 bases and J 7 bases; bases outside gene matches: 9. The CDR3 loop spans 16 amino acids. The germline V gene encodes CDR1 LGHNA and CDR2 YSLEER. The DNA of the CDR3 is TGCGCCAGCAGCCAACGACAGGGGAGTGAACGTGAAAAACTGTTTTTT. This translates into CASSQRQGSEREKLFF.

The rearrangement uses TRBV7-9 and TRBJ2-3, with TRBD1 as a possible D gene (5 bases). V was cut by 5 bases and J by 3 bases, with 18 bases left in between. In germline, CDR1 is SEHNR, CDR2 FQNEAQ (reference sequence). CDR3 size: 16 residues. The CDR3 DNA reads TGTGCCAGCAGCATAAGGAAGTTGACAGATACAGATACGCAGTATTTT. Its protein is CASSIRKLTDTDTQYF.

The genes are TRBV25-1 and TRBJ1-2; tentative D call: TRBD1 (5 bases). The CDR3 spans 17 residues. The V end was cut by 2 bases, the J end by 6 bases, with 22 bases between. Per germline, CDR1 MGHDK and CDR2 SYGVNS. The CDR3 loop reads CASSEHRAGGDYNGYTF. The CDR3 nucleotides are TGTGCCAGCAGTGAACATCGGGCAGGAGGGGATTATAATGGCTACACCTTC.

In its sample, this clone was seen once. The chain employs TRBV6-1 and TRBJ2-5; TRBD2 agrees at 7 bases. CDR3 length: 14 residues. V dropped 2 bases and J dropped 5; count of bases not matched to a gene: 5. Germline loops: CDR1 MNHNS, CDR2 SASEGT. The CDR3 DNA reads TGTGCCAGCAGTGAACGTGTGGGGGGGGAGACCCAGTACTTC. It encodes CASSERVGGETQYF.

The rearrangement joins TRBV7-9 to TRBJ2-7, with TRBD2 identical over 13 bases. Germline V gene lookup returns CDR1 SEHNR and CDR2 FQNEAQ (reference sequence). The CDR3 length is 16 residues. V shed 4 bases and J 7 bases; nucleotides not matched to a gene: 10. CDR3 sequence (DNA): TGTGCCAGCAGCTCCCCCACTAGCGGGAGGGCGGGGGAGCAGTACTTC. It is translated as CASSSPTSGRAGEQYF.

The chain couples TRBV5-1 to TRBJ1-2; D remains ambiguous. The length of the CDR3 is 14 residues. Germline V gives CDR1 SGHRS, CDR2 YFSETQ. Trimming left V 6 bases short and J 1 base short, with 13 bases between. The CDR3 here is CASNPGGFNYGYTF. In DNA, the CDR3 is TGCGCCAGCAACCCGGGTGGCTTTAACTATGGCTACACCTTC.

The chain links TRBV7-9 to TRBJ2-5, with 7 positions matching TRBD1. Trimming took 3 bases from V and 5 from J; bases not matched to a gene: 12. The CDR3 is 16 residues long. In germline, CDR1 is SEHNR, CDR2 FQNEAQ (reference sequence). The CDR3 reads CASSFPDRDGSETQYF. CDR3 DNA: TGTGCCAGCAGCTTCCCCGACAGGGATGGTTCGGAGACCCAGTACTTC.

The chain recombines TRBV25-1 with TRBJ2-5; the match to TRBD1 covers 7 bases. Germline V gives CDR1 MGHDK, CDR2 SYGVNS. CDR3 length: 14 amino acids. V shed 4 bases, J shed 4 bases, and the junction held 6 bases outside the gene matches. CDR3 bases: TGTGCCAGCAGTGTACAGGGGAGCCGAGAGACCCAGTACTTC. Encoded protein: CASSVQGSRETQYF.

This clone was seen once. The chain carries TRBV3-1 (or the pseudogene TRBV3-2) and TRBJ2-4; TRBD2 matches at 7 bases. CDR3 length equals 20 residues. The ends lost 2 bases at V and 1 base at J; junction bases unmatched: 17. Germline CDR1 and CDR2: LGHDT and YNNKEL (reference sequence). CDR3 DNA: TGTGCCAGCAGCCAAACTGGGCCCGGCACGGGGGAGGGGGCCAAAAACATTCAGTACTTC. Its protein product is CASSQTGPGTGEGAKNIQYF.

This clone is a singleton in its sample. The chain carries TRBV19 and TRBJ1-5; D remains ambiguous. V was pared by 1 base and J by 3 bases, with 10 bases between. Per germline, CDR1 LNHDA and CDR2 SQIVND (reference sequence). The CDR3 is 15 amino acids. CDR3 nucleotide sequence: TGTGCCAGTAGTATAGGGCTAGGTATCAATCAGCCCCAGCATTTT. Protein sequence: CASSIGLGINQPQHF.